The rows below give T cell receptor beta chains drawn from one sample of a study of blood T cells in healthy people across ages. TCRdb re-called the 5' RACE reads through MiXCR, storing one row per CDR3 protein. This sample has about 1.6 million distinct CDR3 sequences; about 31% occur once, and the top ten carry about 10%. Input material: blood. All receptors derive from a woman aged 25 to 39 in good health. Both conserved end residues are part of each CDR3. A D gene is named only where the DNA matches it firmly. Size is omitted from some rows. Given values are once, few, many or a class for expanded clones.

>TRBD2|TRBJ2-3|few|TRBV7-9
CASSVLAGGETDTQYF
TGTGCCAGCAGCGTCCTAGCGGGAGGGGAAACAGATACGCAGTATTTT
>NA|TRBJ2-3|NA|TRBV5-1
CASSFDVTDTQYF
TGCGCCAGCAGCTTCGATGTAACAGATACGCAGTATTTT
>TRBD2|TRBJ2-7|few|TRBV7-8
CASSRGGGGPRPEQYF
TGTGCCAGCAGCCGGGGGGGTGGAGGTCCACGCCCCGAGCAGTACTTC
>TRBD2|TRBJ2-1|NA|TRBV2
CASSQGLAGGPVYNEQFF
TGTGCCAGCAGCCAGGGACTAGCGGGGGGGCCGGTCTACAATGAGCAGTTCTTC
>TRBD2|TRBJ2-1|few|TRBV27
CASSLSRGTSGSFHNEQFF
TGTGCCAGCAGTTTATCGCGGGGAACTAGCGGGAGTTTCCACAATGAGCAGTTCTTC
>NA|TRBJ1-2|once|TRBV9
CASSKDSSGIYGYTF
TGTGCCAGCAGCAAGGACAGTTCGGGAATCTATGGCTACACCTTC
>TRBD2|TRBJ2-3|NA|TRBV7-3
CAGSLGTSGSTDTQYF
TGTGCCGGCAGCCTCGGGACTAGCGGAAGCACAGATACGCAGTATTTT
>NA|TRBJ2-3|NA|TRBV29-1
CSVEDRGFSTDTQYF
TGCAGCGTTGAAGATAGGGGCTTTAGCACAGATACGCAGTATTTT
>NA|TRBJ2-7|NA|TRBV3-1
CASSHHQNTYEQYF
TGTGCCAGCAGCCACCATCAGAACACCTACGAGCAGTACTTC
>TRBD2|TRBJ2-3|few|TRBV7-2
CASSLGTSGAADTQYF
TGTGCCAGCAGCCTCGGGACTAGCGGGGCCGCAGATACGCAGTATTTT
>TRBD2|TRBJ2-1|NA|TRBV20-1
CSAGPAGSYNEQFF
TGCAGTGCCGGGCCAGCGGGGTCCTACAATGAGCAGTTCTTC
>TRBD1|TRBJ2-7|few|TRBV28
CASQPGQGYEQYF
TGTGCCAGCCAACCCGGACAGGGCTACGAGCAGTACTTC
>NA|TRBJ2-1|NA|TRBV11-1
CASSAGGAGLNEQFF
TGTGCCAGCAGCGCGGGCGGGGCGGGTCTAAATGAGCAGTTCTTC
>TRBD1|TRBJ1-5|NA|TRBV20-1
CSAWTGLGNQPQHF
TGCAGTGCCTGGACAGGATTGGGCAATCAGCCCCAGCATTTT
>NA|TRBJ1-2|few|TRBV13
CASSLYRDIDGYTF
TGTGCCAGCAGCTTATATAGGGATATCGATGGCTACACCTTC
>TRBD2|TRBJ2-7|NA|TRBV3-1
CASTLGVSGAYEQYF
TGTGCCAGCACCTTGGGAGTTAGCGGGGCCTACGAGCAGTACTTC
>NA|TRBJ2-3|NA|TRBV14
CASSQPAEWTDTDTQYF
TGTGCCAGCAGCCAACCCGCAGAATGGACGGACACAGATACGCAGTATTTT
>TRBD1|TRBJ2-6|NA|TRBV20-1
CSADRDRASGANVLTF
TGCAGTGCTGACCGGGACAGGGCATCTGGGGCCAACGTCCTGACTTTC
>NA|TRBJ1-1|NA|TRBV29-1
CSAGVGTDTEAFF
TGCAGCGCCGGTGTGGGAACTGACACTGAAGCTTTCTTT
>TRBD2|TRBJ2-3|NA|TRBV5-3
CARSLVSSGRSTDTQYF
TGTGCCAGAAGCTTGGTCTCTAGCGGGAGGAGCACAGATACGCAGTATTTT
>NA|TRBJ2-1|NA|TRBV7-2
CASSLESVANEQFF
TGTGCCAGCAGCTTAGAGTCCGTCGCCAATGAGCAGTTCTTC
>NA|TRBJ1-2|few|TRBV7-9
CASSLEGSTYGYTF
TGTGCCAGCAGCTTAGAGGGGAGTACCTATGGCTACACCTTC
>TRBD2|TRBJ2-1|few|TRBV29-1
CSVLAGVYNEQFF
TGCAGCGTTCTCGCGGGGGTATACAATGAGCAGTTCTTC
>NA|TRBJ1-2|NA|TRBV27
CASSLSPPGPREGYTF
TGTGCCAGCAGTTTATCGCCCCCGGGACCTAGGGAGGGCTACACCTTC
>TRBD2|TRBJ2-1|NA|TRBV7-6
CASSSSAGKSYNEQFF
TGTGCCAGCAGCTCCTCAGCGGGAAAATCCTACAATGAGCAGTTCTTC
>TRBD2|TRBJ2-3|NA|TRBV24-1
CATSDPLPGLAGPTDTQYF
TGTGCCACCAGTGATCCTCTACCGGGACTAGCGGGACCCACAGATACGCAGTATTTT
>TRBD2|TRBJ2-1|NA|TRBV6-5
CASSYLGGDNEQFF
TGTGCCAGCAGTTACTTGGGGGGGGACAATGAGCAGTTCTTC
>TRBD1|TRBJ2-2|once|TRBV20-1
CSAPRTGRTDTGELFF
TGCAGTGCTCCTCGGACAGGGAGGACGGACACCGGGGAGCTGTTTTTT
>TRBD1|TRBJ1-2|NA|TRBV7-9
CASSLIGTGPDGYTF
TGTGCCAGCAGCTTAATAGGGACAGGGCCGGATGGCTACACCTTC
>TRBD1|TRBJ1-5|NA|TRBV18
CASSPYRGNQPQHF
TGTGCCAGCTCACCTTACAGGGGGAATCAGCCCCAGCATTTT
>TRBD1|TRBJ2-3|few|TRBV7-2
CASSKRDSPPDTQYF
TGTGCCAGCAGCAAGAGGGACAGTCCCCCAGATACGCAGTATTTT
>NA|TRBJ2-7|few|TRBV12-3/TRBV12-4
CASGRPSLYEQYF
TGTGCCAGCGGCCGACCTTCCCTGTACGAGCAGTACTTC
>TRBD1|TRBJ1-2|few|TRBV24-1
CATQGAEGYTF
TGTGCCACCCAGGGGGCAGAAGGCTACACCTTC
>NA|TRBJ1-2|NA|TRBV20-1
CNARDGGKRVNYGYTF
TGCAATGCTAGAGATGGGGGCAAGCGGGTTAACTATGGCTACACCTTC
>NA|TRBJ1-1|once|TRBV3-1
CASSQEGGRVSFF
TGTGCCAGCAGCCAAGAGGGGGGGCGCGTTTCTTTCTTT